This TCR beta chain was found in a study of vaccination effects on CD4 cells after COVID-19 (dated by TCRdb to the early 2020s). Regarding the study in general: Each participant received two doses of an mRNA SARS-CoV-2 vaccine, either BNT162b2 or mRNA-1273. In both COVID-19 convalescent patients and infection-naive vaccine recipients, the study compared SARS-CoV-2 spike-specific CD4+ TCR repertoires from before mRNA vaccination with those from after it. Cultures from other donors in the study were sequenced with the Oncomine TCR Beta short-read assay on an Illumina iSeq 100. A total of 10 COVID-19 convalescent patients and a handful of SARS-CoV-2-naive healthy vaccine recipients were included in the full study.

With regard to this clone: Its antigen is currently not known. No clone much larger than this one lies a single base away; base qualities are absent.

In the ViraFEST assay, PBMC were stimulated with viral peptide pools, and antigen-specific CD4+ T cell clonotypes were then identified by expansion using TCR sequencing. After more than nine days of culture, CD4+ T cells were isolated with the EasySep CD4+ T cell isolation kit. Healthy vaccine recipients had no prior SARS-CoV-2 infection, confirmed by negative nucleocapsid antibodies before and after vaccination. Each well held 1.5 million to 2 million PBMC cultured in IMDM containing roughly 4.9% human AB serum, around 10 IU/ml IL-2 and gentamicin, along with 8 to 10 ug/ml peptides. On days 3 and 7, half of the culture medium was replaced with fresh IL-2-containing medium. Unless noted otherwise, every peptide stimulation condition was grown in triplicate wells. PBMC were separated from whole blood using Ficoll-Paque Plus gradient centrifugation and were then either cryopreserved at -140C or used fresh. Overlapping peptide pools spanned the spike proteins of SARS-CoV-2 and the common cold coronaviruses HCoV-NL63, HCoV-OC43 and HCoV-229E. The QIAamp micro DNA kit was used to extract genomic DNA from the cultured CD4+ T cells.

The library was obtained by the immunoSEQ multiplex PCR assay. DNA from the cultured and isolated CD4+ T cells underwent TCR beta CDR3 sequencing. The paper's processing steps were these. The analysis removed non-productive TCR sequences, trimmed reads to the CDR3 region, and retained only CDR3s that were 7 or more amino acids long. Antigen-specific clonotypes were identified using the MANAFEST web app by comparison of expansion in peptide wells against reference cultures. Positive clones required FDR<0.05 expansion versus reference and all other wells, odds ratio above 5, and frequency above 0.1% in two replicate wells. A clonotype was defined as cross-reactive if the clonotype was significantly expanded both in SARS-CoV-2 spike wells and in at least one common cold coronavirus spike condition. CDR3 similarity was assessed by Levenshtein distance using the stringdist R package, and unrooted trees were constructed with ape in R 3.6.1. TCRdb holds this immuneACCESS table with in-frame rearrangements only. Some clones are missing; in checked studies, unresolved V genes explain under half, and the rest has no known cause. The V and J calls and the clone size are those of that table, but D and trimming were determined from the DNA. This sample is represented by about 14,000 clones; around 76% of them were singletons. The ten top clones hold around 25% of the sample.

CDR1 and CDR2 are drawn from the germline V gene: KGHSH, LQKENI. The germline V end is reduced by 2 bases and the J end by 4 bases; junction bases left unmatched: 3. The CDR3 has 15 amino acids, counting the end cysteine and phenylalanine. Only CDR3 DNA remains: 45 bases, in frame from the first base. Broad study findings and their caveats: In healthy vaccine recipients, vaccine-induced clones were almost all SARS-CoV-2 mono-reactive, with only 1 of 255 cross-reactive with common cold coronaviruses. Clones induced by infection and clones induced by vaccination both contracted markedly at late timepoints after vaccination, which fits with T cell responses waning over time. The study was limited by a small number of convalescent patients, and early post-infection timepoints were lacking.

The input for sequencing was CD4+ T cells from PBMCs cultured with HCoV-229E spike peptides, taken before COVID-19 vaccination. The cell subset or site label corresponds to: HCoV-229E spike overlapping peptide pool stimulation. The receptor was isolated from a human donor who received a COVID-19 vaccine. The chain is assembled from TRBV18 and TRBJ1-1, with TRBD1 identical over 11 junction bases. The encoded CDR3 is CASSPGTGGGTEAFF. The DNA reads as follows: TGTGCCAGCTCACCAGGGACAGGGGGGGGCACTGAAGCTTTCTTT.